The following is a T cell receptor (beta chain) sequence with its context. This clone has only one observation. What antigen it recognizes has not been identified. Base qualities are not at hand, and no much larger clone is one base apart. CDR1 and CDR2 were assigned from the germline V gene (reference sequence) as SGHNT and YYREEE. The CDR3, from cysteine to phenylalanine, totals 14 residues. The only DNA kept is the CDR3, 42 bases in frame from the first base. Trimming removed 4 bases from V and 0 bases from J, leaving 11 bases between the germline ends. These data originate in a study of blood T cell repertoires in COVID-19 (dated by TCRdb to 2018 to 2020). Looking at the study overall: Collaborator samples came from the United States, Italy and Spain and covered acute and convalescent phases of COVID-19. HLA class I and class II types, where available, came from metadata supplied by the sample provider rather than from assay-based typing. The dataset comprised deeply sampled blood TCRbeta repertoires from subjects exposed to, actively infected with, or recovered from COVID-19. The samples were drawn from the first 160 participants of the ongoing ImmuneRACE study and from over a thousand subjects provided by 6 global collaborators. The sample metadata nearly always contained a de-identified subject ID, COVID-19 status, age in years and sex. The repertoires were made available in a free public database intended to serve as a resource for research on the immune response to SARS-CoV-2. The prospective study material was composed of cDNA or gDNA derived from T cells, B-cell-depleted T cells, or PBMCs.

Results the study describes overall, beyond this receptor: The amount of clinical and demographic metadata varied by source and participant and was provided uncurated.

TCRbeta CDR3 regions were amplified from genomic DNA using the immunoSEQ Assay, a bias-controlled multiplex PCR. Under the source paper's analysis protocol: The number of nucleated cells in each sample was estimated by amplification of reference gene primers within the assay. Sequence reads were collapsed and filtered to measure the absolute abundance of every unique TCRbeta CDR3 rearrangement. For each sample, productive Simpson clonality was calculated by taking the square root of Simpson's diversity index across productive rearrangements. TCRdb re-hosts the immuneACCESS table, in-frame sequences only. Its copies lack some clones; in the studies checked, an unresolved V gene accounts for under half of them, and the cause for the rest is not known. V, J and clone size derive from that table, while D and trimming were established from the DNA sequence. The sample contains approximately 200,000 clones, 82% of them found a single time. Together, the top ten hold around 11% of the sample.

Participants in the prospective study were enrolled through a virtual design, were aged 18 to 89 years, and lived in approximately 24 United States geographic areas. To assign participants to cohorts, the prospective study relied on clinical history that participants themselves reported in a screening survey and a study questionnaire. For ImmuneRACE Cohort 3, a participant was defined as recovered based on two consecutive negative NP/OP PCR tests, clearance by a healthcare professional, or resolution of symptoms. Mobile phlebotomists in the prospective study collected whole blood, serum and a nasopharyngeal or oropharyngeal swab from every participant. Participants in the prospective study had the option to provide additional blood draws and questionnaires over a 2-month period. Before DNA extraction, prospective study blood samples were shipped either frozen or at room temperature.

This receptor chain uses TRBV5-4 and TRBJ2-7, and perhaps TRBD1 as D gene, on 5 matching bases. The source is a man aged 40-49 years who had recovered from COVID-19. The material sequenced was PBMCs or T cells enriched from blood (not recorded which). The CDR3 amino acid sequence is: CASSADTYSYEQYF. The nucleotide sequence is TGTGCCAGCAGCGCGGACACTTACTCCTACGAGCAGTACTTC.